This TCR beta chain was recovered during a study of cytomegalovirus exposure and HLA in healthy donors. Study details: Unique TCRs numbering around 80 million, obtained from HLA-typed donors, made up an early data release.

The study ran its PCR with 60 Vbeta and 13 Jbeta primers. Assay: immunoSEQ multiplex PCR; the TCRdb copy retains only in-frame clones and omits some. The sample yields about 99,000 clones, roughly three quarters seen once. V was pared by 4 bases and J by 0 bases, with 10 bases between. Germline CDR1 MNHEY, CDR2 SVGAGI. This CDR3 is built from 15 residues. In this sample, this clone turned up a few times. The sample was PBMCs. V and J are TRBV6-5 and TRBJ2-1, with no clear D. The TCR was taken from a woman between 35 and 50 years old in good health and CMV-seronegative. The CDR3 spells CASSSTPSSYNEQFF. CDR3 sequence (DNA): TGTGCCAGCAGTTCTACCCCGAGCTCCTACAATGAGCAGTTCTTC.